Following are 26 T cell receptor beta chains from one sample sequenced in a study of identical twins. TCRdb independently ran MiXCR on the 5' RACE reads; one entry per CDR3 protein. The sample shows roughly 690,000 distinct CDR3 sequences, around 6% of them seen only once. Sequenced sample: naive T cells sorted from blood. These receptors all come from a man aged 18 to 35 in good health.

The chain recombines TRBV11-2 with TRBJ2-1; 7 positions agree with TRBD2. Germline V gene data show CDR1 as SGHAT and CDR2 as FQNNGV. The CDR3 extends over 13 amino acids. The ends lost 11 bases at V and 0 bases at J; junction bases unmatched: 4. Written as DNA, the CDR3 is TGTGCCGGAGCTAGCGGCTCCTACAATGAGCAGTTCTTC. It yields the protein CAGASGSYNEQFF.

The CDR3 nucleotides are TGTGCCAGCTTATCCAGACGTAGCACAGATACGCAGTATTTT. The encoded protein is CASLSRRSTDTQYF. The chain recombines TRBV12-3 or TRBV12-4 with TRBJ2-3; D unresolved. The CDR3 totals 14 residues. The germline V and J ends were trimmed by 8 bases and 0 bases, with 12 bases remaining between them.

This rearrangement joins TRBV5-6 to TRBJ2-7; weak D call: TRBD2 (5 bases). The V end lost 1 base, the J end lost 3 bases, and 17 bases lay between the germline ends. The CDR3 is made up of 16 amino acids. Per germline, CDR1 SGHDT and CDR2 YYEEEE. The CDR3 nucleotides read TGTGCCAGCAGCTTGCCCATTGTTGGCAGCGGCTACGAGCAGTACTTC. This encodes CASSLPIVGSGYEQYF. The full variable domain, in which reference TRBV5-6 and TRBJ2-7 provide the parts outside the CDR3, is DAGVTQSPTHLIKTRGQQVTLRCSPKSGHDTVSWYQQALGQGPQFIFQYYEEEERQRGNFPDRFSGHQFPNYSSELNVNALLLGDSALYLCASSLPIVGSGYEQYFGPGTRLTVT.

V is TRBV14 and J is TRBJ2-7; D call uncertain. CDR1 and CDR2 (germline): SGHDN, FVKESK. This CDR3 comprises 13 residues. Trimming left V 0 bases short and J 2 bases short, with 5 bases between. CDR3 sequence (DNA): TGTGCCAGCAGCCAAGATACACCCTACGAGCAGTACGTC. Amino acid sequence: CASSQDTPYEQYV.

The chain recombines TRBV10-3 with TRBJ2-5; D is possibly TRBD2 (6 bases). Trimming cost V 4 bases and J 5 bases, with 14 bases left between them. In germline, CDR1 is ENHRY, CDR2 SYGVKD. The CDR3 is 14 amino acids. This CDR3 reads CAISGAGVTETQYF. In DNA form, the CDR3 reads TGTGCCATCAGTGGAGCGGGCGTGACGGAGACCCAGTACTTC.

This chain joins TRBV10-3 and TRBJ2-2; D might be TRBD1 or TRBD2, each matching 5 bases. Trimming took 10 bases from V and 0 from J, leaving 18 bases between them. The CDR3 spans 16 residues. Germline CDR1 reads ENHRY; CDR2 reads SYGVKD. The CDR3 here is CATTSPGRANTGELFF. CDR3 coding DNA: TGTGCCACGACGTCTCCGGGACGGGCGAACACCGGGGAGCTGTTTTTT.

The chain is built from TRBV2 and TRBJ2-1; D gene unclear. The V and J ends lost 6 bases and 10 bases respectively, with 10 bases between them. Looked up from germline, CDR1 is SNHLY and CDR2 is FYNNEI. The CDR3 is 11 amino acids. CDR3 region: CASRPAIEQFF. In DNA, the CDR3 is TGTGCCAGCAGGCCGGCCATCGAGCAGTTCTTC.

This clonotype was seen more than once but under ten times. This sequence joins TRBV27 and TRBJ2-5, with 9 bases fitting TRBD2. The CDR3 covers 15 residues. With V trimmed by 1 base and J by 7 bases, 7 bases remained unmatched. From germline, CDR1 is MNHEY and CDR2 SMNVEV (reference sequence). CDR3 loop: CASSLYGTSSGTQYF. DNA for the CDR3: TGTGCCAGCAGTTTATACGGGACTAGCAGTGGGACCCAGTACTTC.

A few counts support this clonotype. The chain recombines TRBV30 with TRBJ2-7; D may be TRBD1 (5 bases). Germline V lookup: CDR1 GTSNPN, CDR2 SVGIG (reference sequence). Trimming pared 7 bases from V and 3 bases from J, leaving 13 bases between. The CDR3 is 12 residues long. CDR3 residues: CASRGRDYEQYF. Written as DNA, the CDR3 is TGTGCCTCAAGGGGCAGGGACTACGAGCAGTACTTC.

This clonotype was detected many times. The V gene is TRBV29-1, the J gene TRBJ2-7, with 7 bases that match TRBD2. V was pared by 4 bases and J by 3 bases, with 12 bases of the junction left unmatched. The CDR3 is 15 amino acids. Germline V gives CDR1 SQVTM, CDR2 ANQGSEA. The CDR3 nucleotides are TGCAGCGTTGTTGTGGGAGGGCACGTCCGCTACGAGCAGTACTTC. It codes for CSVVVGGHVRYEQYF.

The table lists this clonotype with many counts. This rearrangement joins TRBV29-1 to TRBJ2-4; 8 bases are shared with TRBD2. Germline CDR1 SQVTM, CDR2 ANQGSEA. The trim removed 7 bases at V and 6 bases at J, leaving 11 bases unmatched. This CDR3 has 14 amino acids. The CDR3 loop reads CSALSGLAGNIQYF. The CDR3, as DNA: TGCAGCGCTCTCTCCGGACTAGCAGGAAACATTCAGTACTTC.

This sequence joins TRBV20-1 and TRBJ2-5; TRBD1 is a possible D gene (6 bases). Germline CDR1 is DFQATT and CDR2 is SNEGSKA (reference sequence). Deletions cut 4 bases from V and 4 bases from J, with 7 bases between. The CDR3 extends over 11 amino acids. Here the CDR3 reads CSAKGGETQYF. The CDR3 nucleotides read TGCAGTGCTAAAGGGGGAGAGACCCAGTACTTC.

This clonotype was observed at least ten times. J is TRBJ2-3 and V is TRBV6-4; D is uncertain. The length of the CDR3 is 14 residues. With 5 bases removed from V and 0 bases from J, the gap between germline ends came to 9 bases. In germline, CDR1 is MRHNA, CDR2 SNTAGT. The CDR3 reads CASSQAGSTDTQYF. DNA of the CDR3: TGTGCCAGCAGTCAGGCTGGAAGCACAGATACGCAGTATTTT.

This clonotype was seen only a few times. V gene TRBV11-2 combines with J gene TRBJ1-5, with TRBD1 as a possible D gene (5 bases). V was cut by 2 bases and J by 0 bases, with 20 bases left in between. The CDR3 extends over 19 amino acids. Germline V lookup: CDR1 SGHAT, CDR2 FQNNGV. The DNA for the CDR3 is TGTGCCAGCAGCTTAAAGTTCCCAGGGTCTCCGATTAGCAATCAGCCCCAGCATTTT. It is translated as CASSLKFPGSPISNQPQHF.

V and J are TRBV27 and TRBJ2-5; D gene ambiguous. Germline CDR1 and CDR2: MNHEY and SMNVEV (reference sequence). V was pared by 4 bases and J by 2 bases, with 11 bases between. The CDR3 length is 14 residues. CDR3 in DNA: TGTGCCAGCAGTTCCTGGGGTGGGCAAGAGACCCAGTACTTC. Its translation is CASSSWGGQETQYF.

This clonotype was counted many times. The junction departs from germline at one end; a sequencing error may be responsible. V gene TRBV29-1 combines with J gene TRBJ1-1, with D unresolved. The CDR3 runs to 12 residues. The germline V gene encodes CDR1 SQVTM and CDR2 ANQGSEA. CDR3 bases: TGCAGCGTTGTAGGACCGAACCCTGAAGCTTTCTTT. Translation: CSVVGPNPEAFF.

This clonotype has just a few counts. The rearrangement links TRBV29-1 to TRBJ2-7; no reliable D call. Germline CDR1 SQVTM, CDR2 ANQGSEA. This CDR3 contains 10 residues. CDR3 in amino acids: CPPCAYEQYV. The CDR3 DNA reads TGCCCTCCTTGCGCCTACGAGCAGTACGTC.

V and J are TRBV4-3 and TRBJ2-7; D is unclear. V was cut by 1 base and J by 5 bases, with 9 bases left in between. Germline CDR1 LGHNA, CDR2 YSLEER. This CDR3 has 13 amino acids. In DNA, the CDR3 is TGCGCCAGCAGCCAAGGCGCCTCTAACGAGCAGTACTTC. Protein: CASSQGASNEQYF.

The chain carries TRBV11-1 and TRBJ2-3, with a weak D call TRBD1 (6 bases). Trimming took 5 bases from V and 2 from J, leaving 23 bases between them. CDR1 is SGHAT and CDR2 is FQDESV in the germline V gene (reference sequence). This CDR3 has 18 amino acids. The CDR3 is CASSPAGVGSGPTDTQYF. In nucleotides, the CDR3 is TGTGCCAGCAGCCCGGCAGGGGTGGGAAGCGGACCCACAGATACGCAGTATTTT.

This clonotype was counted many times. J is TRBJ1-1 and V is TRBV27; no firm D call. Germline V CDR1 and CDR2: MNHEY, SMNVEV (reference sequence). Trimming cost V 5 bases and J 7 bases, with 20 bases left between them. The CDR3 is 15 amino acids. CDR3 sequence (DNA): TGTGCCAGCAGTCCCGCTTACGTGACTGGGGATGAAGCTTTCTTT. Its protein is CASSPAYVTGDEAFF.

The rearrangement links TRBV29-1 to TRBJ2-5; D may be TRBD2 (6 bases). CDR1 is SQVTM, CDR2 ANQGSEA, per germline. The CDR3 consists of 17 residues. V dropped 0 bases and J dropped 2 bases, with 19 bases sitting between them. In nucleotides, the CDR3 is TGCAGCGTTGAAGAGGGACTTGGGCAGGGAATACAAGAGACCCAGTACTTC. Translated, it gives CSVEEGLGQGIQETQYF. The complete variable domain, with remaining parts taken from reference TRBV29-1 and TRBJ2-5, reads SAVISQKPSRDICQRGTSLTIQCQVDSQVTMMFWYRQQPGQSLTLIATANQGSEATYESGFVIDKFPISRPNLTFSTLTVSNMSPEDSSIYLCSVEEGLGQGIQETQYFGPGTRLLVL.

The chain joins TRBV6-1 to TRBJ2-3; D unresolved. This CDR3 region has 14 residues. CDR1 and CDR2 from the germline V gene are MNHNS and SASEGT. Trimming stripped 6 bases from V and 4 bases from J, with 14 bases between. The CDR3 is CASRNGVRADTQYF. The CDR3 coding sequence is TGTGCCAGCAGGAACGGAGTTCGGGCAGATACGCAGTATTTT.

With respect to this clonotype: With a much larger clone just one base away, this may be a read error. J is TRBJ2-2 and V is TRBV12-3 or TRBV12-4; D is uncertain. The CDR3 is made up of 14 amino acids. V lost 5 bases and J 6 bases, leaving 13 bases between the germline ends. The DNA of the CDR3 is TGTGCCAGCAGTGGGATTAGTAGCCCCGGGGAGCTGTTTTTT. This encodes CASSGISSPGELFF.

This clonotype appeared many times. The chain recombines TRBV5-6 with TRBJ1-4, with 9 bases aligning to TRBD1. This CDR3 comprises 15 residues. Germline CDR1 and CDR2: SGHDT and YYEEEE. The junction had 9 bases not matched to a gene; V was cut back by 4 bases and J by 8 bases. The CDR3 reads CASSATGGAGEKLFF. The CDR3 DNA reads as TGTGCCAGCAGCGCTACAGGGGGCGCGGGAGAAAAACTGTTTTTT. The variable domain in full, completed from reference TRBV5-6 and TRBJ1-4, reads DAGVTQSPTHLIKTRGQQVTLRCSPKSGHDTVSWYQQALGQGPQFIFQYYEEEERQRGNFPDRFSGHQFPNYSSELNVNALLLGDSALYLCASSATGGAGEKLFFGSGTQLSVL.

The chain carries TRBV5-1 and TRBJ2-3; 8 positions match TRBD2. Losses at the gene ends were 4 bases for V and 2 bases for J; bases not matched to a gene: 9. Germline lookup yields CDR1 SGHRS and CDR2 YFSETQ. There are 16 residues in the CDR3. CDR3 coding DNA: TGCGCCAGCAGCCTTGGGGGCGGGAGGAACACAGATACGCAGTATTTT. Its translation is CASSLGGGRNTDTQYF.

CDR3 sequence: CASSLGGLSEQYV. The CDR3 coding sequence is TGTGCCAGCAGCTTAGGGGGGTTGTCCGAGCAGTACGTC. The chain combines TRBV27 with TRBJ2-7; D possibly matches TRBD1 or TRBD2 (6 bases each). Germline V gene lookup returns CDR1 MNHEY and CDR2 SMNVEV (reference sequence). Trimming left V 6 bases short and J 6 bases short, with 15 bases between. This CDR3 has 13 residues.